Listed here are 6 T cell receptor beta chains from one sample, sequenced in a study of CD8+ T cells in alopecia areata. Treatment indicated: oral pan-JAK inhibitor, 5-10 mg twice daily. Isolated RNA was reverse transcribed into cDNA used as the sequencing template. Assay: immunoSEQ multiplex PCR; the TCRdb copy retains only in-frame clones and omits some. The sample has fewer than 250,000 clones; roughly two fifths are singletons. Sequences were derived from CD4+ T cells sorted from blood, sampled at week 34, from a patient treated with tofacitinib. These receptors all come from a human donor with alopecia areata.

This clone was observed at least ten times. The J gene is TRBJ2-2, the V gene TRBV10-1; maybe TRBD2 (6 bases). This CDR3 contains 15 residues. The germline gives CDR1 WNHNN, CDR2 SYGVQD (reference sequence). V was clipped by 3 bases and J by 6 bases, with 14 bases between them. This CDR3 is CASSDGGTPPGELFF. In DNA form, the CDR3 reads TGCGCCAGCAGTGACGGAGGGACCCCTCCCGGGGAGCTGTTTTTT.

CDR3 sequence reads: CAWSADYNSPLHF. The CDR3 nucleotides are TGTGCCTGGAGCGCGGACTATAATTCACCCCTCCACTTT. This chain joins TRBV30 and TRBJ1-6; unclear D gene. The CDR3 runs to 13 residues. Trimming cost V 3 bases and J 3 bases, with 6 bases left between them. Germline V gene lookup returns CDR1 GTSNPN and CDR2 SVGIG (reference sequence).

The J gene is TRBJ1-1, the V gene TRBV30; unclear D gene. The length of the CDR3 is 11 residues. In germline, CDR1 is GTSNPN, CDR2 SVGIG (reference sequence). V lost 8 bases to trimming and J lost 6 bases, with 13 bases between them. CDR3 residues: CALLRGAEAFF. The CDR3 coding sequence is TGTGCCCTACTTCGTGGCGCTGAAGCTTTCTTT.

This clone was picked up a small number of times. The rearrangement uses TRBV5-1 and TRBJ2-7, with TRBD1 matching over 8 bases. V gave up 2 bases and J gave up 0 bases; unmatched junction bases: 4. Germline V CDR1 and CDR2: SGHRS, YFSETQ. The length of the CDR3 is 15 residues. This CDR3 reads CASSLLGTGSYEQYF. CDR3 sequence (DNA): TGCGCCAGCAGCTTATTGGGGACAGGCTCCTACGAGCAGTACTTC.

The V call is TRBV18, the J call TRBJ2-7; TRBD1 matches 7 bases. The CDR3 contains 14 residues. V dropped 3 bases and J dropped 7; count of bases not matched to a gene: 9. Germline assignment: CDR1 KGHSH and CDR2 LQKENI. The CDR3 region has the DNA TGTGCCAGCTCACCTATTCCAGGGGGTGGAGAGCAGTACTTC. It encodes CASSPIPGGGEQYF.

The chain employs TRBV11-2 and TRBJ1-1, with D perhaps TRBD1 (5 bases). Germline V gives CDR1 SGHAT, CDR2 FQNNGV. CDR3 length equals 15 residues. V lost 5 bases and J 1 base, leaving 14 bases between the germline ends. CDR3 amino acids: CASSPEAQANTEAFF. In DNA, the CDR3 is TGTGCCAGCAGCCCCGAGGCACAGGCGAACACTGAAGCTTTCTTT.